The T cell receptor beta chain under discussion was sequenced for a study of PD-1 blockade in classical Hodgkin lymphoma. In the study overall: Patients were infused with nivolumab 3 mg/kg every 2 weeks.

General study results and limits: Whoever responded completely had baseline diversity much like that seen in newly diagnosed patients. According to reports, newly diagnosed patients had lower baseline TCR diversity than healthy donors, and relapsed/refractory patients had lower baseline TCR diversity still. CD4+ TCR diversity climbed significantly by C4D1, unlike CD8+ TCR diversity.

TCRdb keeps only in-frame clones here, not all; method: immunoSEQ multiplex PCR. Here the sample spans just over 25,000 clones, 86% being singletons. In every patient, relapse followed autologous stem cell transplantation, while exposure to brentuximab vedotin differed. The CDR3 spans 14 residues. Unmatched junction bases numbered 1, after V lost 4 bases and J lost 2 bases. Germline assignment: CDR1 SGHTA and CDR2 FQGTGA. As to this clone: No antigen is known for it.

Material: peripheral blood mononuclear cells (PBMCs), obtained at baseline. This chain links TRBV7-3 with TRBJ2-2, with 7 positions matching TRBD1. This receptor was obtained from a human donor with classical Hodgkin lymphoma. The CDR3 DNA reads TGTGCCAGCAGCTGGACAGGAAACACCGGGGAGCTGTTTTTT. Amino acids: CASSWTGNTGELFF.